This T cell receptor beta chain stems from a study of vaccination and CD4 T cells after COVID-19. Study in general: Investigators sampled a few convalescent patients at day 14 and days 161 to 241 post-vaccination.

Time point specified: late sampling 161 to 241 days after vaccination in a few convalescent patients. Treatment described: roughly ten-day PBMC culture with coronavirus spike peptide pools or control peptides (ViraFEST assay). Positive PCR tests dated from March to December 2020, predating US Alpha, Beta and Delta variants. The Oncomine TCR Beta short-read assay sequenced DNA from cultured CD4+ T cells. MiXCR, run by TCRdb on the PCR reads, gives a single entry per CDR3 protein. The table records about 21,000 distinct CDR3 sequences, around 39% of them present only once. Concerning this clonotype itself: Its cognate antigen is unknown.

Findings and limits, study-wide: Among convalescent patients, a median approximately 90% of reactive clones emerged only after vaccination.

The germline CDR1 and CDR2 sequences are MNHNS and SASEGT. This CDR3 region has 13 residues. After removal of 4 bases from V and 5 bases from J, the junction contained 3 bases not matched to a gene. Sequenced material: CD4+ T cells from blood, cultured in vitro, taken about 7 months after SARS-CoV-2 vaccination. V gene TRBV6-1 combines with J gene TRBJ2-5, with TRBD1 matching 8 bases. This sequence originates from a human donor who had recovered from COVID-19. The CDR3 DNA sequence: TGTGCCAGCAGTGCAGGGGGCTGGGAGACCCAGTACTTC. Translation: CASSAGGWETQYF.